This TCR beta chain appears in the sequencing data of a study of blood T cell repertoires in COVID-19. Across the study: T cells, B-cell-depleted T cells, or PBMCs provided the cDNA or gDNA that served as material.

The data were produced by immunoSEQ multiplex PCR, yet TCRdb's version contains in-frame clones alone and is incomplete. The data hold approximately 91,000 clones, with about 80% observed a single time. Germline V gives CDR1 KGHSY, CDR2 FQNENV. Deletions cut 2 bases from V and 1 base from J, with 11 bases between. The CDR3 runs 15 residues. The sample was peripheral blood. The TCR was taken from a man between 65 and 79 years old with acute or convalescent COVID-19. The chain is built from TRBV16 and TRBJ1-1, with D hard to call. The CDR3 region has the DNA TGTGCCAGCAGCCAACTCCGAGGCCAGAACACTGAAGCTTTCTTT. Its protein product is CASSQLRGQNTEAFF.